This T cell receptor beta chain was captured by sequencing in a study of shared clonotypes between healthy human individuals. Findings of the study overall: Memory subsets had estimated richness that was generally smaller than that of naive subsets. Naive CD4 clonotype sharing across four donors was around 5%.

Naive CD8 cells lacked CD45RO and underwent positive selection for CCR7, leaving out terminally differentiated effector memory CD45RA+ cells. The assay ran at deep level. Profiled with immunoSEQ multiplex PCR; TCRdb holds only in-frame clones, not every one. The sample holds approximately 2,200,000 clones, 85% to 95% seen once. Trimming took 0 bases from V and 6 from J, leaving 13 bases between them. Germline V gene data show CDR1 as SGDLS and CDR2 as YYNGEE. The CDR3 extends over 15 amino acids. A remark on this clone: Antigen unknown.

The chain joins TRBV9 to TRBJ2-1, with a weak D call TRBD1 (6 bases). The receptor comes from a man between 18 and 29 years old in good health. Some clones in this sample may be carry-over from other donors' samples. The sequencing input was naive CD8+ T cells from PBMCs. The CDR3 spells CASSVGQGWFNEQFF. CDR3 in DNA: TGTGCCAGCAGCGTAGGGCAGGGGTGGTTCAATGAGCAGTTCTTC.